Listed below are T cell receptor beta chains from one sample, sequenced in a study of immune evolution from preneoplasia to lung adenocarcinoma. Clones were sequenced by immunoSEQ multiplex PCR, and TCRdb holds only the in-frame ones, with some missing. Found here are thousands of clones, 86% of them singletons; the top ten hold roughly 6.3%. Sequences were obtained from FFPE minimally invasive lung adenocarcinoma tissue. These receptors were collected from an older donor with lung adenocarcinoma. Both conserved end residues are part of each CDR3. The D gene is left open where the match is weak. Only some rows state a clone size, as once, few, many or a class for expanded clones.

CDR3aa: CASSLVPGVGYTF
CDR3nt: TGTGCCAGCAGCTTAGTCCCAGGGGTAGGCTACACCTTC
d_gene: -
j_gene: TRBJ1-2
abundance: -
v_gene: TRBV7-6

CDR3aa: CASSVEPGTVSVLGYTF
CDR3nt: TGTGCTAGCAGTGTAGAACCGGGGACCGTGTCGGTATTAGGCTACACCTTC
d_gene: -
j_gene: TRBJ1-2
abundance: -
v_gene: TRBV2

CDR3aa: CASSSDRKETQYF
CDR3nt: TGTGCCAGCAGTTCCGACAGAAAAGAGACCCAGTACTTC
d_gene: -
j_gene: TRBJ2-5
abundance: -
v_gene: TRBV6-5

CDR3aa: CASSLTGDEQYF
CDR3nt: TGTGCCAGCAGCTTAACGGGAGACGAGCAGTACTTC
d_gene: -
j_gene: TRBJ2-7
abundance: -
v_gene: TRBV7-9

CDR3aa: CASRDRPQGSHAGVRGGELFF
CDR3nt: TGTGCCAGCAGAGACCGCCCACAGGGGAGCCACGCAGGGGTGAGGGGCGGGGAGCTGTTTTTT
d_gene: TRBD1
j_gene: TRBJ2-2
abundance: -
v_gene: TRBV6-4

CDR3aa: CASRLGYGTQYF
CDR3nt: TGTGCCAGCAGGCTAGGGTACGGGACCCAGTACTTC
d_gene: -
j_gene: TRBJ2-5
abundance: -
v_gene: TRBV28

CDR3aa: CASSLEWWRQETQYF
CDR3nt: TGTGCCAGCAGCTTGGAATGGTGGCGTCAAGAGACCCAGTACTTC
d_gene: -
j_gene: TRBJ2-5
abundance: -
v_gene: TRBV5-4

CDR3aa: CASSQERTGGVEQYF
CDR3nt: TGCGCCAGCAGCCAAGAAAGGACAGGGGGAGTCGAGCAGTACTTC
d_gene: TRBD1
j_gene: TRBJ2-7
abundance: -
v_gene: TRBV4-1

CDR3aa: CSVARDISYEQYF
CDR3nt: TGCAGCGTTGCCCGGGACATCTCCTACGAGCAGTACTTC
d_gene: -
j_gene: TRBJ2-7
abundance: -
v_gene: TRBV29-1

CDR3aa: CASSSGTHYNEQFF
CDR3nt: TGTGCCAGCAGTTCCGGGACTCACTACAATGAGCAGTTCTTC
d_gene: -
j_gene: TRBJ2-1
abundance: -
v_gene: TRBV28

CDR3aa: CASSTTGNNQPQHF
CDR3nt: TGCGCCAGCAGCACGACAGGGAACAATCAGCCCCAGCATTTT
d_gene: TRBD1
j_gene: TRBJ1-5
abundance: few
v_gene: TRBV5-1

CDR3aa: CASSQAQGVEQYF
CDR3nt: TGTGCCAGCAGCCAAGCGCAGGGAGTCGAGCAGTACTTC
d_gene: -
j_gene: TRBJ2-7
abundance: -
v_gene: TRBV4-2

CDR3aa: CMGLLQETQYF
CDR3nt: TGCATGGGACTTCTCCAAGAGACCCAGTACTTC
d_gene: -
j_gene: TRBJ2-5
abundance: -
v_gene: TRBV29-1

CDR3aa: CASGRGWTGYGYTF
CDR3nt: TGTGCCAGCGGCAGGGGGTGGACCGGTTATGGCTACACCTTC
d_gene: TRBD1
j_gene: TRBJ1-2
abundance: -
v_gene: TRBV9

CDR3aa: CASSSGGRPREQYF
CDR3nt: TGTGCCAGCAGTTCGGGAGGACGGCCCAGGGAGCAGTACTTC
d_gene: TRBD2
j_gene: TRBJ2-7
abundance: -
v_gene: TRBV28

CDR3aa: CASSLVSQGTDTQYF
CDR3nt: TGTGCCAGCAGCTTAGTTTCTCAGGGGACAGATACGCAGTATTTT
d_gene: -
j_gene: TRBJ2-3
abundance: once
v_gene: TRBV7-8

CDR3aa: CASESGGGTYNEQFF
CDR3nt: TGTGCCAGTGAGTCCGGGGGGGGGACCTACAATGAGCAGTTCTTC
d_gene: TRBD2
j_gene: TRBJ2-1
abundance: -
v_gene: TRBV2

CDR3aa: CASSSTQHNEQFF
CDR3nt: TGTGCCAGCAGCTCCACTCAACACAATGAGCAGTTCTTC
d_gene: -
j_gene: TRBJ2-1
abundance: -
v_gene: TRBV7-2

CDR3aa: CASSLEQGGQFF
CDR3nt: TGTGCCAGCAGCTTAGAGCAGGGGGGGCAGTTCTTC
d_gene: -
j_gene: TRBJ2-1
abundance: -
v_gene: TRBV7-2

CDR3aa: CASSRGGAAAGTEAFF
CDR3nt: TGTGCCAGCAGTCGGGGGGGGGCAGCAGCCGGGACTGAAGCTTTCTTT
d_gene: -
j_gene: TRBJ1-1
abundance: -
v_gene: TRBV7-9

CDR3aa: CASSPTSGTVNEQYF
CDR3nt: TGCGCCAGCAGCCCAACTAGCGGGACGGTCAACGAGCAGTACTTC
d_gene: TRBD2
j_gene: TRBJ2-7
abundance: -
v_gene: TRBV5-1

CDR3aa: CASTYLRGTEAFF
CDR3nt: TGTGCCAGCACATACTTGAGGGGCACTGAAGCTTTCTTT
d_gene: -
j_gene: TRBJ1-1
abundance: -
v_gene: TRBV6-5

CDR3aa: CASSVGVDNEKLFF
CDR3nt: TGTGCCAGCAGCGTAGGGGTGGATAATGAAAAACTGTTTTTT
d_gene: -
j_gene: TRBJ1-4
abundance: -
v_gene: TRBV9

CDR3aa: CASSLSGTDTQYF
CDR3nt: TGTGCCAGCAGTTTATCGGGCACAGATACGCAGTATTTT
d_gene: -
j_gene: TRBJ2-3
abundance: -
v_gene: TRBV27

CDR3aa: CASSVYEQYF
CDR3nt: TGTGCCAGCAGCGTGTACGAGCAGTACTTC
d_gene: -
j_gene: TRBJ2-7
abundance: -
v_gene: TRBV2

CDR3aa: CASSQGVSGTGGNEKLFF
CDR3nt: TGCGCCAGCAGCCAAGGCGTCTCTGGAACAGGGGGGAATGAAAAACTATTTTTT
d_gene: TRBD1
j_gene: TRBJ1-4
abundance: -
v_gene: TRBV4-1

CDR3aa: CASSQGSDSGGTDTQYF
CDR3nt: TGTGCCAGCAGCCAAGGGAGTGACAGCGGGGGCACAGATACGCAGTATTTT
d_gene: TRBD2
j_gene: TRBJ2-3
abundance: -
v_gene: TRBV4-2

CDR3aa: CASSNPPGFWGYTF
CDR3nt: TGCGCCAGCAGCAACCCCCCAGGGTTCTGGGGCTACACCTTC
d_gene: -
j_gene: TRBJ1-2
abundance: -
v_gene: TRBV4-1

CDR3aa: CASSLGGGVTTNEKLFF
CDR3nt: TGTGCCAGCAGCTTGGGGGGAGGGGTAACGACTAATGAAAAACTGTTTTTT
d_gene: -
j_gene: TRBJ1-4
abundance: few
v_gene: TRBV7-2

CDR3aa: CSARLGETQYF
CDR3nt: TGCAGTGCTAGACTTGGGGAGACCCAGTACTTC
d_gene: -
j_gene: TRBJ2-5
abundance: -
v_gene: TRBV20-1

CDR3aa: CASSESEGLGAYEQYF
CDR3nt: TGTGCCAGCAGTGAGTCAGAAGGACTAGGAGCCTACGAGCAGTACTTC
d_gene: TRBD2
j_gene: TRBJ2-7
abundance: -
v_gene: TRBV6-1

CDR3aa: CAISPGLITDTQYF
CDR3nt: TGTGCCATCAGTCCGGGACTAATCACAGATACGCAGTATTTT
d_gene: TRBD2
j_gene: TRBJ2-3
abundance: -
v_gene: TRBV10-3

CDR3aa: CASSFDTSGSVSEQFF
CDR3nt: TGCGCCAGCAGCTTCGACACTAGCGGGAGTGTCAGTGAGCAGTTCTTC
d_gene: TRBD2
j_gene: TRBJ2-1
abundance: -
v_gene: TRBV5-1